This is a list of T cell receptor beta chains from one sample in a study of beta chain features in type 1 diabetes. Profiled with immunoSEQ multiplex PCR; TCRdb holds only in-frame clones, not every one. The data show tens of thousands of clones, around 71% seen once. Sequenced: Tregs from blood. Receptors originate from a woman younger than 35 with type 1 diabetes. The CDR3 runs from the conserved cysteine through the conserved F or W. A D gene is named only where the DNA matches it firmly. Size is omitted from some rows. Given values are once, few, many or a class for expanded clones.

TRBJ2-5,NA,NA,TRBV7-9,CASSFPPFFRAGNQETQYF,TGTGCCAGCAGCTTCCCCCCCTTTTTCCGTGCGGGGAACCAAGAGACCCAGTACTTC
TRBJ1-5,once,NA,TRBV19,CASSRGHHWNQPQHF,TGTGCCAGTAGTAGGGGACACCATTGGAATCAGCCCCAGCATTTT
TRBJ1-1,few,NA,TRBV5-1,CASSLIRGDNTEAFF,TGCGCCAGCAGCTTAATTAGGGGTGACAACACTGAAGCTTTCTTT
TRBJ1-4,NA,TRBD1,TRBV13,CASSRTGQGMVKLFF,TGTGCCAGCAGCAGAACGGGACAGGGGATGGTAAAACTGTTTTTT
TRBJ2-3,NA,NA,TRBV6-1,CATQTGRDTQYF,TGTGCCACCCAGACAGGGAGGGATACGCAGTATTTT
TRBJ2-7,NA,NA,TRBV6-1,CASSLQGYYEQYF,TGTGCCAGCAGTCTACAGGGCTACTACGAGCAGTACTTC
TRBJ2-1,NA,NA,TRBV7-2,CASSLDGGSYNEQFF,TGTGCCAGCAGCTTGGACGGGGGATCCTACAATGAGCAGTTCTTC
TRBJ2-1,once,TRBD1,TRBV19,CASSLPPGTGYNEQFF,TGTGCCAGTAGTCTACCGCCCGGGACAGGGTACAATGAGCAGTTCTTC
TRBJ1-2,NA,NA,TRBV5-4,CASSLGGGVYGYTF,TGTGCCAGCAGCTTGGGCGGGGGGGTTTATGGCTACACCTTC
TRBJ1-1,NA,TRBD1,TRBV2,CASIGWDRNTEAFF,TGTGCCAGCATTGGGTGGGACAGGAACACTGAAGCTTTCTTT
TRBJ1-1,NA,NA,TRBV11-2,CASSVTGNTEAFF,TGTGCCAGCAGCGTGACAGGCAACACTGAAGCTTTCTTT
TRBJ1-2,NA,TRBD1,TRBV19,CASSVSGGRGYGYTF,TGTGCCAGTAGTGTTTCAGGGGGCAGGGGCTATGGCTACACCTTC
TRBJ1-5,NA,NA,TRBV4-1,CASSRGTSRDQPQHF,TGCGCCAGCAGCCGAGGGACTTCTAGAGATCAGCCCCAGCATTTT
TRBJ2-5,few,NA,TRBV19,CASSIDFVETQYF,TGTGCCAGTAGTATAGATTTCGTAGAGACCCAGTACTTC
TRBJ1-5,NA,TRBD1,TRBV5-5,CASSKQGEGNQPQHF,TGTGCCAGCAGTAAACAGGGGGAAGGCAATCAGCCCCAGCATTTT
TRBJ1-2,NA,NA,TRBV29-1,CSVAEGEYGYTF,TGCAGCGTTGCCGAGGGAGAATATGGCTACACCTTC
TRBJ1-6,NA,NA,TRBV18,CASSQIEGSYNSPLHF,TGTGCCAGCTCACAGATAGAGGGCTCCTATAATTCACCCCTCCACTTT
TRBJ2-2,NA,NA,TRBV7-2,CASSLMAGELFF,TGTGCCAGCAGCCTAATGGCCGGGGAGCTGTTTTTT
TRBJ2-3,NA,NA,TRBV19,CASRSPGTDTQYF,TGTGCCAGTAGATCCCCCGGCACAGATACGCAGTATTTT
TRBJ1-4,NA,NA,TRBV27,CASAGLSTNEKLFF,TGTGCCAGCGCCGGGTTGTCAACTAATGAAAAACTGTTTTTT
TRBJ2-4,NA,NA,TRBV29-1,CSVEGAGGKNIQYF,TGCAGCGTTGAAGGGGCGGGCGGCAAAAACATTCAGTACTTC
TRBJ2-3,few,NA,TRBV29-1,CSVESSTDTQYF,TGCAGCGTTGAATCGAGCACAGATACGCAGTATTTT
TRBJ2-7,few,NA,TRBV5-1,CASSLAGAAYEQYF,TGCGCCAGCAGCTTGGCAGGGGCGGCCTACGAGCAGTACTTC
TRBJ2-2,few,NA,TRBV10-1,CASSDSNTGELFF,TGCGCCAGCAGTGACTCGAACACCGGGGAGCTGTTTTTT
TRBJ2-7,NA,NA,TRBV5-1,CASSARTGTPSLEQYF,TGCGCCAGCAGCGCCAGAACCGGGACACCCTCCCTCGAGCAGTACTTC
TRBJ2-2,NA,NA,TRBV19,CASSSGRLSGELFF,TGTGCCAGTAGTTCAGGCAGGCTTTCCGGGGAGCTGTTTTTT
TRBJ2-3,NA,NA,TRBV7-8,CASSLDYTDTQYF,TGTGCCAGCAGCTTGGACTACACAGATACGCAGTATTTT
TRBJ2-5,NA,TRBD2,TRBV6-6,CASSYGASGGDQYF,TGTGCCAGCAGTTACGGGGCTAGCGGGGGGGACCAGTACTTC
TRBJ2-2,NA,TRBD2,TRBV7-9,CASSSRRLAGTTGELFF,TGTGCCAGCAGCTCAAGGAGGCTAGCGGGGACCACCGGGGAGCTGTTTTTT
TRBJ2-7,NA,NA,TRBV4-1,CASSPDRTYEQYF,TGCGCCAGCAGCCCGGACAGAACCTACGAGCAGTACTTC
TRBJ2-3,once,TRBD2,TRBV4-3,CASSQDAGTSGASTDTQYF,TGCGCCAGCAGCCAAGATGCGGGGACTAGCGGGGCGAGCACAGATACGCAGTATTTT
TRBJ1-1,once,NA,TRBV2,CASSEAGGEAFF,TGTGCCAGCAGTGAAGCGGGGGGGGAAGCTTTCTTT
TRBJ2-3,NA,NA,TRBV9,CASSGGPTDTQYF,TGTGCCAGCAGCGGGGGGCCCACAGATACGCAGTATTTT
TRBJ1-4,NA,NA,TRBV21-1,CASSKQGANEKLFF,TGTGCCAGCAGCAAACAGGGGGCTAATGAAAAACTGTTTTTT
TRBJ1-1,NA,NA,TRBV29-1,CSVEGLGTEAFF,TGCAGCGTTGAAGGGCTCGGGACTGAAGCTTTCTTT
TRBJ2-4,NA,TRBD1,TRBV7-2,CASSPGPGTGENIQYF,TGTGCCAGCAGCCCGGGGCCCGGGACAGGGGAAAACATTCAGTACTTC
TRBJ1-2,NA,NA,TRBV27,CASSLSPRGGIGGYTF,TGTGCCAGCAGTTTATCCCCCCGGGGAGGGATCGGGGGCTACACCTTC
TRBJ2-3,medium-sized,NA,TRBV4-2,CASSQQGHPSTDTQYF,TGTGCCAGCAGCCAACAAGGACACCCTAGCACAGATACGCAGTATTTT
TRBJ2-7,NA,TRBD2,TRBV19,CASSIKRGSYEQYF,TGTGCCAGTAGTATAAAGCGGGGAAGCTACGAGCAGTACTTC
TRBJ2-1,NA,TRBD2,TRBV5-4,CASSLRLAGGLSYNEQLF,TGTGCCAGCAGCTTGAGACTAGCGGGAGGCCTCTCCTACAATGAGCAGCTCTTC
TRBJ2-7,NA,TRBD2,TRBV28,CASSPGLAVTTKQYF,TGTGCCAGCAGCCCGGGACTAGCAGTGACTACGAAGCAGTACTTC
TRBJ2-7,few,NA,TRBV5-4,CASSFDSYEQYF,TGTGCCAGCAGCTTCGATAGCTACGAGCAGTACTTC
TRBJ2-1,NA,TRBD2,TRBV5-4,CASSGRSGLALNNEQFF,TGTGCCAGCAGCGGCAGATCGGGACTAGCGCTGAACAATGAGCAGTTCTTC
TRBJ2-1,once,NA,TRBV14,CASSQQGIGNEQFF,TGTGCCAGCAGCCAACAGGGAATCGGCAATGAGCAGTTCTTC
TRBJ2-5,once,NA,TRBV19,CASSGGLQETQYF,TGTGCCAGTAGTGGGGGCCTACAAGAGACCCAGTACTTC
TRBJ1-5,few,NA,TRBV21-1,CASSRRRRGNQPQHF,TGTGCCAGCAGCAGACGCAGGAGGGGCAATCAGCCCCAGCATTTT
TRBJ2-3,few,NA,TRBV7-6,CASSFDLADTQYF,TGTGCCAGCAGCTTCGACTTGGCAGATACGCAGTATTTT
TRBJ1-5,NA,NA,TRBV7-2,CASSLGQFSNQPQHF,TGTGCCAGCAGCTTAGGGCAGTTTAGCAATCAGCCCCAGCATTTT
TRBJ2-1,NA,TRBD2,TRBV18,CASSPWREGTYNEQFF,TGTGCCAGCTCACCATGGCGGGAGGGCACATACAATGAGCAGTTCTTC
TRBJ1-5,NA,TRBD1,TRBV7-9,CASSQGGRQPQHF,TGTGCCAGCAGCCAGGGGGGTAGGCAGCCCCAGCATTTT
TRBJ2-7,once,TRBD1,TRBV5-4,CASSPTGGTDEQYF,TGTGCCAGCAGCCCGACAGGGGGGACGGACGAGCAGTACTTC